Listed below are T cell receptor beta chains from one sample, sequenced in a study of shared clonotypes between healthy human individuals. Some clones are missing from TCRdb's copy, which holds only in-frame ones; the method was immunoSEQ multiplex PCR. The sample records approximately 600,000 clones, around 96% being singletons. Sequencing was performed on naive CD8+ T cells sorted from blood. The source of these receptors is a young woman in good health. Both conserved end residues are trimmed from each CDR3.

v_call cdr3_aa
TRBV4-2 ASSQVAGGPLSSYEQY
TRBV5-4 ASSYGENTEAF
TRBV27 ASSLSLAGAGTDTQY
TRBV27 ASTTSGTGQPQH
TRBV25-1 ASSENRGHEQY
TRBV29-1 SASGGTGELF
TRBV13 ASSLKTSGRNEQF
TRBV28 ASTHIYGYT
TRBV19 ASSITSGSNNEQF
TRBV7-9 ASSLSRGGYGEQY
TRBV7-9 ASSLSVAEQF
TRBV19 ASSGQGIYEQY
TRBV5-6 ATRPRAKNIQY
TRBV7-9 ASSPAGGTYEQY
TRBV15 ATSRGGPAGEPEQY
TRBV30 AWNHGHEQF
TRBV19 ASSIIGNNEQF
TRBV27 ASSPWGAGGHPDTQY
TRBV28 ASSFILAGGTGELF
TRBV5-4 ASSLEGLGSGNEQY
TRBV6-5 ASRKGAYTEAF
TRBV4-1 ASSQDGAGFYEQY
TRBV15 ATSRDRVGEQY
TRBV27 ASSPGPNTEAF
TRBV29-1 SVVAGNTGELF
TRBV28 ASRVLSESGTDTQY
TRBV27 ASSPSGGVKPYEQY
TRBV27 ASSLRTPSYNEQF
TRBV28 ASMANSPLH
TRBV27 ATKYRPWGLSGANVLT
TRBV7-9 ASSPKVGGGGSVYEQY
TRBV4-1 ASSQDENPYEQY
TRBV13 ASSHPRSYNEQF
TRBV5-4 ASSTGQGGGYT
TRBV28 ASSPVALLNEQF
TRBV4-1 ASSQSVVIHTEAF